Listed below are T cell receptor beta chains from one sample, sequenced in a study of T cell changes during pregnancy in multiple sclerosis. Some clones are missing from TCRdb's copy, which holds only in-frame ones; the method was immunoSEQ multiplex PCR. The sample holds about 120,000 clones, under 95% seen once. The sample here was peripheral blood, taken before pregnancy. The receptors were sampled from a female donor with multiple sclerosis, enrolled in a pregnancy study. CDR3s include the opening cysteine and the closing phenylalanine or tryptophan. Fields, in order: V gene, CDR3 length, J gene, CDR3 protein.

TRBV9	16	TRBJ2-1	CASSVVGMNSYNEQFF
TRBV23-1	13	TRBJ2-7	CASSPLGSNEQYF
TRBV15	18	TRBJ2-3	CATSRDKGLAGESDTQYF
TRBV5-6	16	TRBJ1-3	CASSSYRAGTGNTIYF
TRBV19	15	TRBJ2-7	CASSIGGFRPYEQYF
TRBV11-2	17	TRBJ2-2	CASSFNSGGAGTGELFF
TRBV6-5	15	TRBJ1-1	CASSYWGQRNTEAFF
TRBV7-9	14	TRBJ2-7	CASSFGGQGNEQYF
TRBV4-1	13	TRBJ2-1	CASSQDDGGEQFF
TRBV5-1	18	TRBJ1-2	CASSPITGTKETNYGYTF
TRBV5-1	15	TRBJ2-3	CASSQIAGATDTQYF
TRBV7-2	15	TRBJ1-3	CASSLGTYSGNTIYF
TRBV7-9	16	TRBJ2-1	CASSLGAGGGYNEQFF
TRBV5-5	15	TRBJ1-1	CASSLRTPGYTEAFF
TRBV19	12	TRBJ1-2	CASSIGGERNTF
TRBV5-1	16	TRBJ2-5	CASSLGLATGGETQYF
TRBV5-6	16	TRBJ2-7	CASSFGPTDSSYEQYF
TRBV7-2	17	TRBJ2-2	CASSLTVRTVGPGELFF
TRBV7-9	15	TRBJ1-1	CASSPVMNGGAEAFF
TRBV7-2	13	TRBJ2-7	CASSLGLVYEQYF
TRBV19	14	TRBJ2-5	CATKRQGGQETQYF
TRBV6-1	15	TRBJ2-1	CASSLRVAGGPVPFF
TRBV28	13	TRBJ2-1	CASSLYSGGEQFF
TRBV19	15	TRBJ2-4	CASSISGVAKNIQYF
TRBV6-6	16	TRBJ1-2	CASSPRRGATNYGYTF
TRBV5-6	16	TRBJ2-1	CASSLVVAGGFDEQFF
TRBV5-4	16	TRBJ2-5	CASSSEWDRGQETQYF
TRBV6-1	14	TRBJ2-7	CASKKDRSAYEQYF
TRBV2	18	TRBJ2-6	CASSEYLAGVSGANVLTF
TRBV7-9	12	TRBJ1-4	CASSFGNEKLFF
TRBV2	17	TRBJ2-7	CASSVGNRPGDLHEQYF
TRBV30	16	TRBJ2-1	CAWSVGFGEWLNEQFF
TRBV11-2	17	TRBJ2-1	CASSLLAGGPPYNEQFF
TRBV5-4	14	TRBJ2-3	CASSLDISTDTQYF
TRBV7-9	16	TRBJ2-3	CASSFPTSQSTDTQYF
TRBV5-6	14	TRBJ1-4	CASSHQGFNEKLFF
TRBV7-9	13	TRBJ2-1	CASSSGTRDEQFF
TRBV11-2	14	TRBJ2-4	CASLHVGEGNIQYF
TRBV7-3	13	TRBJ2-1	CASSIDWRNEQFF
TRBV7-9	15	TRBJ2-2	CASSLRRGRAGELFF
TRBV6-6	13	TRBJ2-5	CASSYRGRETQYF
TRBV7-2	18	TRBJ2-1	CASSLAGLGQGARDEQFF